Listed below are T cell receptor beta chains from one sample, sequenced in a study of OX40 agonist ivuxolimab in advanced cancers. The repertoire was sequenced with immunoSEQ multiplex PCR; TCRdb's copy has only in-frame clones and lacks some. Of 65,000 to 95,000 clones listed, approximately 82% are singletons. Sequenced material: CD4+ or CD8+ T cells sorted from blood, taken in a trial of the OX40 agonist ivuxolimab. The receptors originated from an adult with an advanced solid tumor such as melanoma, head and neck, liver or kidney cancer. Both conserved end residues are part of each CDR3. The D gene is left open where the match is weak. Where a row states a size, it is once, few, many or the class of an expanded clone; other rows omit it.

>TRBD1|TRBV7-9|TRBJ1-2|.
TGTGCCAGCAGCTTGGGAGTGACAGGGGATGGCTACACCTTC
CASSLGVTGDGYTF
>TRBD2|TRBV6-1|TRBJ2-1|.
TGTGCCAGCAGTCCTTGGACTAGCGGGAGGGTTGAGCAGTTCTTC
CASSPWTSGRVEQFF
>TRBD1|TRBV7-3|TRBJ2-3|.
TGTGCCAGCAGCTTAAGAGGGAAATTTCCGGGACAGACCACAGATACGCAGTATTTT
CASSLRGKFPGQTTDTQYF
>TRBD1|TRBV5-6|TRBJ1-1|few
TGTGCCAGCAGCTTTGAACAGGGGCGTCACACTGAAGCTTTCTTT
CASSFEQGRHTEAFF
>.|TRBV27|TRBJ2-3|few
TGTGCCAGCAGTTCAAGAAATCTGGGCATCGATACGCAGTATTTT
CASSSRNLGIDTQYF
>.|TRBV7-9|TRBJ1-2|.
TGTGCCAGCAGCCTCCCCGGGGGGTATGGCTACACCTTC
CASSLPGGYGYTF
>.|TRBV28|TRBJ1-2|.
TGTGCCAGCAGTTTATACGGCCGCTATGGCTACACCTTC
CASSLYGRYGYTF
>.|TRBV7-3|TRBJ2-3|.
TGTGCCAGCAGCTCGGACGGGCGGAATACGCAGTATTTT
CASSSDGRNTQYF
>.|TRBV18|TRBJ2-7|.
TGTGCCAGCTCACCAGATTATCAAGCCGAGCAGTACTTC
CASSPDYQAEQYF
>.|TRBV6-5|TRBJ2-7|.
TGTGCCAGCAGCCGAGGCTTTGGCGAGCAGTACTTC
CASSRGFGEQYF
>TRBD1|TRBV6-1|TRBJ1-2|.
TGTGCCAGCAGGTTGACAGGGTCGGGTGGCTACACCTTC
CASRLTGSGGYTF
>TRBD2|TRBV10-3|TRBJ2-3|.
TGTGCCATCAGTGGTGGACTAGCGGGGGCAGATACGCAGTATTTT
CAISGGLAGADTQYF
>.|TRBV7-6|TRBJ1-5|.
TGTGCCAGCAGCCGGGGGGGGTCCAATCAGCCCCAGCATTTT
CASSRGGSNQPQHF
>.|TRBV7-2|TRBJ1-5|.
TGTGCCAGCAGCTCCGACAGGAATCAGCCCCAGCATTTT
CASSSDRNQPQHF
>.|TRBV11-3|TRBJ2-5|.
TGTGCCAGCAGCTTAGGGGAAGAGACCCAGTACTTC
CASSLGEETQYF
>.|TRBV30|TRBJ2-7|.
TGTGCCTGGAGTGTATCTAAGCGCGAGCAGTACTTC
CAWSVSKREQYF
>.|TRBV4-2|TRBJ1-3|.
TGTGCCAGCAGCCAAGATTGGGCGGTAGGTGGAAACACCATATATTTT
CASSQDWAVGGNTIYF
>TRBD2|TRBV7-9|TRBJ2-5|.
TGTGCCAGCAGCTCTAGCGGGAGCGGGGAGACCCAGTACTTC
CASSSSGSGETQYF
>.|TRBV4-1|TRBJ2-7|.
TGCGCCAGCAGCCAAGAAGATCAGGTTAACTCCTACGAGCAGTACTTC
CASSQEDQVNSYEQYF
>.|TRBV6-1|TRBJ2-7|.
TGTGCCAGCAGTGTAACCCAGTACGAGCAGTACTTC
CASSVTQYEQYF
>.|TRBV30|TRBJ2-1|.
TGTGCCTGGGGGCCGGGGGAAGGCGAGCAGTTCTTC
CAWGPGEGEQFF
>.|TRBV7-2|TRBJ1-1|.
TGTGCCAGTAGGAGGACAAGCATGAACACTGAAGCTTTCTTT
CASRRTSMNTEAFF
>.|TRBV7-2|TRBJ1-1|.
TGTGCCAGCAACGACCGCAGGGGCACTGAAGCTTTCTTT
CASNDRRGTEAFF
>.|TRBV7-9|TRBJ2-5|few
TGTGCCAGCGCGGAAGAGACCCAGTACTTC
CASAEETQYF
>.|TRBV10-3|TRBJ2-2|few
TGTGCCATCAGTGAGGGCAGGGGAAGGTCCGGGGAGCTGTTTTTT
CAISEGRGRSGELFF
>.|TRBV11-2|TRBJ2-7|.
TGTGCCAGCAGTCCCGATAGCGCCTACGAGCAGTACTTC
CASSPDSAYEQYF
>.|TRBV10-3|TRBJ2-5|.
TGTGCCATCAGTGAGTCAGGCAGTCAAGAGACCCAGTACTTC
CAISESGSQETQYF
>TRBD1|TRBV19|TRBJ2-2|.
TGTGCCAGTAGTTCACAGGGGGACACCGGGGAGCTGTTTTTT
CASSSQGDTGELFF
>.|TRBV27|TRBJ2-7|.
TGTGCCAGCAGTTCCCCCGGGACTCCTCCCTACGAGCAGTACTTC
CASSSPGTPPYEQYF
>TRBD1|TRBV7-2|TRBJ2-5|.
TGTGCCAGCAGCTTAGCGTGGGGACAGGGCCTGACCCAGTACTTC
CASSLAWGQGLTQYF
>TRBD1|TRBV28|TRBJ1-2|.
TGTGCCACCGATACAGGGGCAATCTATGGCTACACCTTC
CATDTGAIYGYTF
>TRBD2|TRBV4-2|TRBJ2-1|.
TGTGCCAGCAGCTTGTTAGCTAGCGGGATTGTCAATGAGCAGTTCTTC
CASSLLASGIVNEQFF
>.|TRBV7-3|TRBJ2-7|.
TGTGCCAGCAGCAAGGACGGTTCCTACGAGCAGTACTTC
CASSKDGSYEQYF
>TRBD2|TRBV4-1|TRBJ2-1|.
TGCGCCAGCAGCCGGGGCAGGGAGGGTCCCAATGAGCAGTTCTTC
CASSRGREGPNEQFF
>.|TRBV29-1|TRBJ2-7|.
TGCAGCGTTGAGATACAGGGAGACGAGCAGTACTTC
CSVEIQGDEQYF
>.|TRBV7-9|TRBJ1-2|.
TGTGCCAGCAGCTTACACGGGGCGACTAACTATGGCTACACCTTC
CASSLHGATNYGYTF
>.|TRBV30|TRBJ1-4|.
TGTGCCTGGAGTCCTGGGGCAACTAATGAAAAACTGTTTTTT
CAWSPGATNEKLFF
>TRBD1|TRBV27|TRBJ1-2|.
TGTGCCACCTTAGGGACAGGCCTGAACTATGGCTACACCTTC
CATLGTGLNYGYTF
>TRBD1|TRBV7-2|TRBJ2-2|.
TGTGCCAGCAGCCTCGACAGGGCGAACACCGGGGAGCTGTTTTTT
CASSLDRANTGELFF
>.|TRBV18|TRBJ2-3|once
TGTGCCAGCTCACCACAGGAGGGAGATACGCAGTATTTT
CASSPQEGDTQYF
>TRBD2|TRBV2|TRBJ2-1|.
TGTGCCAGCAGTGATTTGGGGCTAGCGGCCCACAATGAGCAGTTCTTC
CASSDLGLAAHNEQFF
>.|TRBV12-5|TRBJ2-2|.
TGTGCTAGTGGTTTGGTCCAGGGGAAAGGCACCGGGGAGCTGTTTTTT
CASGLVQGKGTGELFF
>TRBD1|TRBV28|TRBJ1-1|.
TGTGCCAGCACCCTACACGGGACAGGGGGTTCTGAAGCTTTCTTT
CASTLHGTGGSEAFF
>.|TRBV7-8|TRBJ1-2|.
TGTGCCAGCAGCCCCATTCTAGTACAGGGCCCATCATCCCCACGTTACTATGGCTACACCTTC
CASSPILVQGPSSPRYYGYTF
>.|TRBV4-1|TRBJ2-1|.
TGCGCCAGCAGCTCAGGGCGTGTCCCAGGTGAGCAGTTCTTC
CASSSGRVPGEQFF
>.|TRBV7-2|TRBJ1-2|.
TGTGCCAGCAGCCGCGACAGGCTCCCAGATGGCTACACCTTC
CASSRDRLPDGYTF
>TRBD2|TRBV7-2|TRBJ2-7|.
TGTGCCAGCAGCCCCAATAGCGGGAGGACCCACGAGCAGTACTTC
CASSPNSGRTHEQYF
>.|TRBV7-2|TRBJ2-3|.
TGTGCCAGCAGCTTAAGGGGCGGATCGACAGATACGCAGTATTTT
CASSLRGGSTDTQYF
>TRBD1|TRBV14|TRBJ1-2|.
TGTGCCAGCAGCCCCCGACAGGGGGCAAGCTATGGCTACACCTTC
CASSPRQGASYGYTF
>TRBD1|TRBV19|TRBJ1-1|.
TGTGCCAGTAGTCAAGGACAGGGGTGGGCTGAAGCTTTCTTT
CASSQGQGWAEAFF
>TRBD1|TRBV7-9|TRBJ1-2|.
TGTGCCAGCAGCTTAGCTTCAACCGGGACAGGGGGCTACGGCTATGGCTACACCTTC
CASSLASTGTGGYGYGYTF
>.|TRBV5-6|TRBJ1-6|once
TGTGCCAGCAGCTTGGGCCTTACTTATAATTCACCCCTCCACTTT
CASSLGLTYNSPLHF
>.|TRBV7-2|TRBJ2-7|.
TGTGCCAGCAGCTTAGTACGATTTAGTAAGTCCTACGAGCAGTACTTC
CASSLVRFSKSYEQYF
>.|TRBV29-1|TRBJ1-6|.
TGCAGCGTCAGTTCAGGGGACGGATCACCCCTCCACTTT
CSVSSGDGSPLHF
>.|TRBV6-7|TRBJ1-4|.
TGTGCCAGCAGTATCTACAAGGGCAGCCATGAAAAACTGTTTTTT
CASSIYKGSHEKLFF
>TRBD1|TRBV7-8|TRBJ1-3|.
TGTGCCAGCAGCTTTCGGACAGGGATCATCTCTGGAAACACCATATATTTT
CASSFRTGIISGNTIYF
>TRBD2|TRBV4-3|TRBJ2-3|.
TGCGCCAGCAGTTCTCGGACTAGCGGGAGAGCCACAGATACGCAGTATTTT
CASSSRTSGRATDTQYF
>.|TRBV11-2|TRBJ2-2|.
TGTGCCAGCAGCTTAGTGGTAGCCTTATATGCCGGGGAGCTGTTTTTT
CASSLVVALYAGELFF
>.|TRBV6-1|TRBJ2-3|.
TGTGCCAGTACGAGGGTGAACACAGATACGCAGTATTTT
CASTRVNTDTQYF